Here is one T cell receptor (beta chain) with its context. Its target is not known. The repertoire was sequenced with immunoSEQ multiplex PCR; TCRdb's copy has only in-frame clones and lacks some. The data show about 67,000 clones, with about four fifths seen just once and under 8% held by the top ten. This sample was taken from a study of T cell responses to AZD1222 COVID-19 vaccine. The study, taken as a whole, reports: The study found Spike-specific TCR breadth and depth rose after two AZD1222 doses.

Germline V gives CDR1 LGHNA, CDR2 YNFKEQ. This CDR3 is 20 amino acids long. The V gene end was trimmed by 0 bases and the J gene end by 4 bases; junction bases not matched to a gene: 12. The TCR sequence derives from an adult who received the AZD1222 COVID-19 vaccine. Specimen: peripheral blood, collected 28 days after the second AZD1222 dose. The chain recombines TRBV4-2 with TRBJ2-3; TRBD2 agrees at 14 bases. The CDR3 here is CASSQDVGHGLAGGADTQYF. For the CDR3, the DNA is TGTGCCAGCAGCCAAGATGTCGGGCATGGACTAGCGGGGGGAGCAGATACGCAGTATTTT.